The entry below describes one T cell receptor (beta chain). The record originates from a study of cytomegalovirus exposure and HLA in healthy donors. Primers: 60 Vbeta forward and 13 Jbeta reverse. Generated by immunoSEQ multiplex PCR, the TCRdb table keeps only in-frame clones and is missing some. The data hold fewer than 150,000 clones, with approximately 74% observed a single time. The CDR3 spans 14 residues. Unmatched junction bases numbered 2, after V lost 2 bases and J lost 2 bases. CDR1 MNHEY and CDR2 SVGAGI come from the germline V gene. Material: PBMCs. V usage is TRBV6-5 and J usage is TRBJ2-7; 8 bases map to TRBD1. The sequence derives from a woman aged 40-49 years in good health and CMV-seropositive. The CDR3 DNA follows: TGTGCCAGCAGTTACGACAGGGGCCCCTACGAGCAGTACTTC. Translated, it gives CASSYDRGPYEQYF.